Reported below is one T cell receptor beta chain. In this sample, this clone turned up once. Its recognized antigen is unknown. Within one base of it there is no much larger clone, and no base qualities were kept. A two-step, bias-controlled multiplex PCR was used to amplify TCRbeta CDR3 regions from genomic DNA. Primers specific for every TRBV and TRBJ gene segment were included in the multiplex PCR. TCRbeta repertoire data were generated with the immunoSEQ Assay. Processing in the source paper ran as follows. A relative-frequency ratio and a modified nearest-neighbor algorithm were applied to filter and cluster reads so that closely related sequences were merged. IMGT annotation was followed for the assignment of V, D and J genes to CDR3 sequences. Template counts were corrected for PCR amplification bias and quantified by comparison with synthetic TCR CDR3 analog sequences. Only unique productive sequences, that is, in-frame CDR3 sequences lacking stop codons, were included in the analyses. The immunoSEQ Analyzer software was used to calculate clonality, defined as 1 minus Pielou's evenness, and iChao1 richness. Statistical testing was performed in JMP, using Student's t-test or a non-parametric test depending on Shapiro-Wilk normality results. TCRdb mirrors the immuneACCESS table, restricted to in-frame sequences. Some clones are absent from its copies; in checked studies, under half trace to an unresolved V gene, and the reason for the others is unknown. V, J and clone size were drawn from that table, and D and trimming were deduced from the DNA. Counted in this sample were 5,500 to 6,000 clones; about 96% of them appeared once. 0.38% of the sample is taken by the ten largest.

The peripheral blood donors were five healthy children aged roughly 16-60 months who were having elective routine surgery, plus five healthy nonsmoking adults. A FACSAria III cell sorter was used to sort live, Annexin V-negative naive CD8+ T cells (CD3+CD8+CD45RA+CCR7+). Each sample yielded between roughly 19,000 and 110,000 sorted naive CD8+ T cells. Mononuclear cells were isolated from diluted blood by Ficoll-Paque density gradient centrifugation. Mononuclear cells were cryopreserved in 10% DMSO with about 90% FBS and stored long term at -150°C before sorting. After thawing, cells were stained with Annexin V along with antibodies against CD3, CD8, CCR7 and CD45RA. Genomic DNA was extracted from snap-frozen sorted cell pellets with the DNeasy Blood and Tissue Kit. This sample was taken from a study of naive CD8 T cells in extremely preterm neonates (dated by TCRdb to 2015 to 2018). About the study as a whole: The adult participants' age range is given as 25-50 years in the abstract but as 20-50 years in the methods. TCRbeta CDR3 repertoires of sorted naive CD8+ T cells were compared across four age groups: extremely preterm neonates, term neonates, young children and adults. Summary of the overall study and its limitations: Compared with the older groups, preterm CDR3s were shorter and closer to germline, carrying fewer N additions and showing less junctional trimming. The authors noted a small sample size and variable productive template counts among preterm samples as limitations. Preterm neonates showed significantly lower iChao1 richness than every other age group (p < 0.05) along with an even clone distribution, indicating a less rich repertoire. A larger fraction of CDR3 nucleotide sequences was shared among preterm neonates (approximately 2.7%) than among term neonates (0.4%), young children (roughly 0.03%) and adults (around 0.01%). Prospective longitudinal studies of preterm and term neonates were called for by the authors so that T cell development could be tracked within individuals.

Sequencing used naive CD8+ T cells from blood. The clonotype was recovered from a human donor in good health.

This receptor carries the CDR3 CASSRRDYNEQFF. Read as DNA, the sequence is TGTGCCAGCAGTCGACGGGACTACAATGAGCAGTTCTTC. The sequence is built from TRBV28 and TRBJ2-1, with TRBD2 tentatively as D gene (5 bases match). The germline V gene gives CDR1 as MDHEN and CDR2 as SYDVKM. The junction carries 8 bases between V and J, which are trimmed by 5 bases and 3 bases respectively. From the cysteine up to the phenylalanine, the CDR3 has a length of 13 residues. The CDR3 DNA has 39 bases and is translated from base 1.